These 4 T cell receptor beta chains were all obtained from the same sample, sequenced in a study of blood T cell repertoires in COVID-19. Assay used: immunoSEQ multiplex PCR; TCRdb lists only in-frame clones, some missing. The sample consists of hundreds of thousands of clones, under 95% of them appearing once. Sequencing was done on a sample of PBMCs or T cells enriched from blood (not recorded which). All receptors come from a woman aged 18-29 years who had recovered from COVID-19.

This clone was counted once. The chain carries TRBV9 and TRBJ2-1; the D gene is possibly TRBD2 (6 bases). The CDR3 has 15 amino acids. CDR1 is SGDLS and CDR2 is YYNGEE in the germline V gene. Trimming removed 0 bases from V and 8 bases from J, with 15 bases in between. The CDR3 region has the DNA TGTGCCAGCAGCGTAGCGGGAGCAATTATGTATGAGCAGTTCTTC. Its translation is CASSVAGAIMYEQFF.

CDR3 DNA sequence: TGTGCCAGCAGCTCCATAAGAGCGGGGGGCACAGATACGCAGTATTTT. Residues: CASSSIRAGGTDTQYF. J is TRBJ2-3 and V is TRBV5-4, with TRBD2 identical over 8 bases. The germline CDR1 and CDR2 sequences are SGHNT and YYREEE (reference sequence). The J segment lost 1 base and the V segment lost 3 bases, leaving 7 bases of the junction unmatched. CDR3 length: 16 amino acids.

This clone was detected once. The chain uses TRBV4-1 and TRBJ2-3; 13 positions agree with TRBD2. Trimming at V came to 2 bases and at J to 7 bases, leaving 3 bases not matched to a gene. This CDR3 region has 15 residues. Germline V CDR1 and CDR2: MGHRA, YSYEKL. The CDR3 protein is CASSQLLAGGNTQYF. CDR3 in DNA: TGCGCCAGCAGCCAATTACTAGCGGGGGGGAATACGCAGTATTTT.

This clone was observed a single time. The chain joins TRBV6-5 to TRBJ2-2, with 14 bases identical to TRBD2. There are 14 residues in the CDR3. Germline CDR1 reads MNHEY; CDR2 reads SVGAGI. J lost 5 bases, V lost 11 bases, and 4 bases had no gene match. CDR3 sequence reads: CAGLAGGTTGELFF. CDR3 DNA: TGTGCCGGACTAGCGGGGGGAACTACCGGGGAGCTGTTTTTT.